Sequencing of this T cell receptor (beta chain) was carried out in a study of cytomegalovirus exposure and HLA in healthy donors (dated by TCRdb to about 2017). General notes on the study: An earlier analysis of 587 of the donors reported around 280 Gb of sequence data and 100 million to 120 million unique TCR beta sequences obtained from about 170 million T cells. Among about 360 genotyped donors of the cohort, an average of 235,054 unique TCR beta nucleotide sequences were sequenced per donor, roughly 18% of them non-productive. A separate validation cohort of 100 to 150 different subjects was used in addition to the roughly 670-subject first cohort. The genetic ancestry cluster associated with self-reported Caucasian donors included about 81% of the roughly 400 genotyped donors. HLA typing covered class I and class II loci at four-digit resolution. Around 330 gigabases of sequencing data and 91 million or so unique TCR sequences made up an early release that covered roughly 670 HLA-typed donors. A handful of DR-DQ haplotypes were treated as single units for association and clustering because of strong linkage in the cohort. All discovery cohort repertoires had been generated on a single sequencing platform. The aim of the study was to test whether cataloging public T cell receptors could identify signatures of past pathogen exposure. Using immunosequencing, the study profiled T cell repertoires from about 620 subjects and related those repertoires to cytomegalovirus serostatus. An earlier analysis of more than 450 of the donors used high-throughput TCR beta sequencing to judge whether each TCR beta V gene segment behaved as functional or pseudogenic. The number of donors typed differed by locus, with about 629-640 for A, B, C, DRB1 and DQB1, roughly 520 for DQA1, nearly 610 for DPA1, and 450 to 480 for DPB1. Rather than drawing on any new phenotypic data, the later analysis identified candidate immune exposures from TCR beta sequences and the way those sequences occurred across donors. To study patterns of TCR occurrence, a later analysis re-analyzed previously published TCR beta repertoires from 650 to 750 donors and added high-resolution HLA genotyping. A later genetic analysis used genome-wide SNP genotypes for about 65% of the roughly 670 donors, treating that subset as a discovery cohort. High-throughput TCR immunosequencing, statistical association of individual TCRs with disease status, and machine learning were combined to predict cytomegalovirus infection status. Donor age, sex, ethnicity and CMV serostatus were compiled alongside the repertoire data.

As to this clone: Its binding antigen is unknown. There are no base qualities to consult, and no much larger clone falls within one base.

Library preparation was by the immunoSEQ multiplex PCR assay. For the multiplex PCR, a mixture combining 60 forward primers for TCR Vbeta segments and 13 reverse primers for TCR Jbeta segments was used. The CDR3 region of rearranged TCR beta genes was amplified from genomic DNA by a multiplex PCR assay. On the Illumina HiSeq System, the amplified TCR beta libraries were sequenced as 87-base-pair reads. The authors processed their data as follows. Across the 700 or so repertoires, a later analysis counted 78 million or so unique TCR beta chains, 8.5 million to 12 million of which were shared by at least two donors. A nearest-neighbor algorithm error-corrected the raw reads and collapsed the reads into unique sequences, merging closely related sequences to remove PCR and sequencing errors. To assign V, D and J gene segments, CDR3 sequences were aligned to IMGT reference sequences. Each retained sequence needed at least a six-nucleotide match to both a V gene segment and a J gene segment. Rearrangements were called productive when the CDR3 lacked stop codons and stayed in frame with V and J; all others were non-productive. Following IMGT convention, CDR3 was defined as the stretch from the second conserved V-encoded cysteine up to the conserved J-encoded phenylalanine. In an earlier analysis of more than 550 of the donors, sequences lacking an unambiguous match to a single V gene segment were excluded. An earlier analysis of some 610 of the donors called V segments functional above 56.7% productive rearrangements and segregating when the between-donor standard deviation exceeded 5%. A statistical classification framework was built for diagnosing cytomegalovirus status from the catalog of TCR beta chain sequences. In a later analysis, V and J genes were assigned by comparing TCR nucleotide sequences against IMGT/GENE-DB human TR gene sequences. A later analysis assigned CDR3 sequences and most-parsimonious VDJ recombination scenarios with the TCRdist pipeline. A later analysis defined each TCR beta chain by its CDR3 amino acid sequence plus V-gene family, and excluded reads lacking a unique V-gene family. As a way to deal with suspected cross-contamination and a sequencing artifact, a later analysis dropped hundreds of nucleotide sequences that were highly shared and had low generation probability. In a later analysis, a clonal expansion index for each public chain was calculated from normalized within-repertoire ranks of inferred template counts. A later analysis computed generation probabilities with a VDJ recombination model fitted to out-of-frame rearrangements, and checked the results against IGoR. Hypergeometric tests were used in a later analysis to score TCR-TCR, TCR-HLA and TCR-CMV co-occurrence, with a repertoire-size bias correction applied to the TCR pairs. To estimate false discovery rates, a later analysis permuted the HLA or CMV assignments 20 times. In a later analysis, co-occurring TCRs were grouped with DBSCAN, and TCRdist sequence similarity was added when clustering was performed within HLA-allele-positive subsets. For co-occurrence clustering, repertoires with fewer than 30,000 or more than 120,000 public chains were excluded, along with a handful of repertoires with anomalous nucleotide sharing. Here the immuneACCESS table is served through TCRdb, limited to in-frame sequences with V and J called. Missing clones are a known gap in these copies; in checked studies unresolved V genes cover under half, and the rest lacks a known reason. V and J calls and clone size follow that table, whereas D and trimming were derived from the DNA. This sample holds about 180,000 clones; approximately 80% were observed only once. Around 5% of the sample belongs to the ten largest clones.

Here V drops 2 bases and J drops 8 bases, and the junction holds 15 bases not matched to any gene. CDR1 SGHNT and CDR2 YYREEE were looked up in the germline V gene (reference sequence). The cysteine opens and the phenylalanine closes a CDR3 of 17 amino acids. Solely the CDR3 DNA is kept, with 51 bases framed from the first base. In total, around 600 healthy bone marrow donors made up the cohort. All cohort members were sampled while nominally healthy, although unrecorded immune exposures were likely present. The donor was CMV seronegative and belonged to the group of 352 seronegative cohort members. Every donor gave a peripheral blood sample, and the peripheral blood mononuclear cells from that sample were used for TCR beta sequencing. Genomic DNA extraction from the blood cell samples was performed with the Qiagen DNeasy Blood Extraction Kit. Study-wide conclusions, independent of this receptor: Some IMGT-functional V segments, including TRBV6-2 and TRBV6-3, could not be told apart with the 87-base-pair reads, so those segments were excluded. A later analysis found that TCR association rates varied across HLA loci, with DRB1 alleles showing the most associated TCRs and HLA-C alleles the fewest. Most TCR sequences were seen in very few donors, while some public TCRs were found in many individuals. Linkage disequilibrium might explain the correlated functional status among segregating V segments, but an unknown experimental factor could not be ruled out. CMV serostatus was the only immune exposure information available for the cohort. Because counts were too low, 15 to 20 rarely observed V segments, including chromosome 9 orphons, were excluded from the earlier analysis of a few hundred of the donors. In a later analysis, most CMV-associated TCR beta chains were found to appear HLA-restricted, with HLA associations seemingly driven largely by CMV exposure. Because HLA typing was missing for some donors at each locus, association tests included only the typed subset. A cluster of highly shared sequence variants was judged likely to represent a technical artifact of the sequencing pipeline. Strong co-occurrence of HLA alleles, especially DR and DQ, made assigning TCR associations to individual alleles difficult. A later genetic analysis associated a missense DCLRE1C variant with V-gene and J-gene trimming of TCR beta chains, and an independent cohort replicated the association. Compared with the roughly 670-donor mean, donors in an Asian-associated ancestry cluster had fewer N-insertions in productive TCRs, according to a later genetic analysis. A few of the identified cytomegalovirus-associated TCR beta chains were confirmed in vitro to be specific for cytomegalovirus antigens. It was suggested by the authors that the approach could potentially be generalized to other disease states and immunological phenotypes. Presence/absence analyses assumed roughly uniform sequencing depth across donors, an assumption that may not hold. Specific HLA alleles were associated with 15,000 to 20,000 TCR beta sequences at a false discovery rate of 0.05 in a later analysis. A further reported finding was that TCR beta sequences accurately predicted the HLA-A and HLA-B alleles for most subjects in the first cohort. The study gave a list of over 150 TCR beta chains associated with cytomegalovirus. A later analysis found that HLA-associated TCR beta chains were more clonally expanded and had lower generation probabilities than equally common non-associated chains. In both the original and validation cohorts, the classifier was reported to diagnose cytomegalovirus status with high specificity and sensitivity. Several of the top co-occurrence clusters appeared to be linked to parvovirus B19, influenza, CMV and Epstein-Barr virus, according to a later analysis. In an earlier analysis of more than 500 of the donors, most TCR beta V segments appeared in productive rearrangements about 87% or about 30% of the time, broadly matching IMGT annotations. This cohort had only TCR beta chains sequenced, and the lack of alpha or paired-chain data limited which features could be detected.

This clonotype was obtained from a man aged 18 to 30 in good health and CMV-seronegative. The sample taken for sequencing was PBMCs. The receptor chain draws on TRBV5-4 and TRBJ2-1; 8 of the junction bases match TRBD2. The nucleotide sequence reads as follows: TGTGCCAGCAGCTTAGGCGGGGGGAGTCCAAGACGGTATGAGCAGTTCTTC. It specifies CASSLGGGSPRRYEQFF.